This entry is about one T cell receptor (beta chain). Antigen unknown. Researchers ran the PCR with 60 Vbeta and 13 Jbeta primers. Using immunoSEQ multiplex PCR, the repertoire was profiled, and TCRdb retains in-frame clones only, with some absent. The sample includes around 100,000 clones, roughly 79% of them seen just once. The data originate from a study of cytomegalovirus exposure and HLA in healthy donors. Study-level results: With DRB1 most and HLA-C fewest, TCR association rates differed between HLA loci in a later analysis.

Sequencing was carried out using PBMCs. The sequence came from a man aged 50 to 59 in good health and CMV-seropositive.

The CDR3 bases are TGTGCCAGCAGTCTAGCCCTTGGGCCAGCGGGAGCTGGGGCCAACGTCCTGACTTTC. Translated: CASSLALGPAGAGANVLTF. This chain joins TRBV7-9 and TRBJ2-6, with 8 bases fitting TRBD2. The CDR3 is 19 residues long. In germline, CDR1 is SEHNR, CDR2 FQNEAQ (reference sequence). The V gene end was trimmed by 6 bases and the J gene end by 2 bases; junction bases not matched to a gene: 15.